A single sample is the source of the 16 T cell receptor beta chains below, sequenced in a study of molecular identifiers for immune sequencing clone quantification. TCRdb itself ran the PCR reads through MiXCR, one entry per CDR3 protein. Among about half a million distinct CDR3 sequences listed, roughly a fifth were seen once. Sequencing was done on a sample of naive CD8+ T cells from blood, with Jurkat cell RNA spiked in. Described subset: FACS-sorted CD8+CD4-CCR7+CD45RA+ naive T cells. The receptors originated from a human donor in good health. Some libraries in this study had Jurkat cell RNA spiked in.

The CDR3 is CASSYSRVTPNYEQYF. The CDR3 nucleotides read TGTGCCAGCAGTTACTCGAGGGTGACTCCTAACTACGAGCAGTACTTC. The chain joins TRBV6-2 or TRBV6-3 to TRBJ2-7, with a tentative D call TRBD2 (5 bases). The CDR3 contains 16 residues. V was cut by 0 bases and J by 3 bases, with 15 bases left in between. The germline gives CDR1 MNHEY, CDR2 SVGEGT.

On this clonotype: One base away lies a much larger clone, so this may be a sequencing read error. The conserved phenylalanine or tryptophan is not found at the CDR3 terminus, so this likely reflects a read error. The V and J genes are TRBV6-1 and TRBJ2-3; the D is unclear. This CDR3 is built from 15 residues. Trimming cost V 2 bases and J 2 bases, with 11 bases left between them. CDR1 MNHNS and CDR2 SASEGT come from the germline V gene. The CDR3 reads CASSEKRYDTDTQYS. For the CDR3, the DNA is TGTGCCAGCAGTGAAAAGCGTTACGACACAGATACGCAGTATTCT.

This rearrangement joins TRBV12-3 or TRBV12-4 to TRBJ2-5; 9 bases are shared with TRBD1. The CDR3 totals 18 residues. Trimming took 3 bases from V and 4 from J; bases not matched to a gene: 15. This chain's CDR3 is CASSFFLHRDRDVETQYF. The CDR3 DNA sequence: TGTGCCAGCAGTTTCTTTCTCCACCGGGACAGGGATGTAGAGACCCAGTACTTC.

With regard to this clonotype: Being one base from a much bigger clone, this may be a read error. The J gene is TRBJ1-1, the V gene TRBV7-6, with 9 bases identical to TRBD1. Germline V gives CDR1 SGHVS, CDR2 FNYEAQ. The CDR3 covers 16 residues. The CDR3 loop is CAGSLGDRDFHTEAFF. The DNA for the CDR3 is TGTGCCGGCAGCTTAGGGGACAGGGACTTCCACACTGAAGCTTTCTTT.

On this clonotype: A much bigger clone sits one base away, suggesting this may be a read error. The gene calls are TRBV7-9 and TRBJ2-4; D assignment may be TRBD1 or TRBD2 (5 bases each). There are 18 residues in the CDR3. CDR1 is SEHNR and CDR2 is FQNEAQ in the germline V gene (reference sequence). The CDR3 DNA follows: TGTGCCAGCAGCGAGTACCCCGGGACGAATATTGCCAAAAACACTCAGTACTTC. This encodes CASSEYPGTNIAKNTQYF.

This clonotype appeared a few times. The rearrangement links TRBV6-2 or TRBV6-3 to TRBJ2-7; 7 bases line up with TRBD1. Trimming at V came to 6 bases and at J to 3 bases, leaving 11 bases not matched to a gene. This CDR3 has 15 amino acids. Germline values: CDR1 MNHEY, CDR2 SVGEGT. This CDR3 is CASSYERTGHYEQYF. The DNA for the CDR3 is TGTGCCAGCAGCTACGAAAGGACAGGCCACTACGAGCAGTACTTC.

Many counts were recorded for this clonotype. The chain carries TRBV12-3 or TRBV12-4 and TRBJ2-7; D is ambiguous. V dropped 7 bases and J dropped 5 bases, with 12 bases sitting between them. The CDR3 consists of 12 residues. The CDR3 loop is CASKGLEDEQYF. In nucleotides, the CDR3 is TGTGCCAGCAAGGGCCTAGAGGACGAGCAGTACTTC.

This chain connects TRBV7-6 to TRBJ2-1, with TRBD2 identical over 13 bases. Germline V gives CDR1 SGHVS, CDR2 FNYEAQ. The CDR3 length is 16 residues. V gave up 3 bases and J gave up 5 bases; unmatched junction bases: 4. The CDR3 sequence: CASSLEGLAGHNEQFF. The CDR3 coding sequence is TGTGCCAGCAGCTTGGAGGGACTAGCGGGGCACAATGAGCAGTTCTTC.

Comments on this clonotype: Possible read error: a much larger clone is one base away. The CDR3 ends on some other residue instead of the conserved phenylalanine or tryptophan, so this is likely a read error. V and J are TRBV29-1 and TRBJ2-5, with D perhaps being TRBD1 or TRBD2 (5 bases each). The germline V gene encodes CDR1 SQVTM and CDR2 ANQGSEA. The CDR3 has 12 amino acids. V lost 2 bases to trimming and J lost 4 bases, with 8 bases between them. CDR3 loop: CSVEQGRETQYL. The CDR3, as DNA: TGCAGCGTTGAACAGGGACGAGAGACCCAGTACCTC.

This sequence joins TRBV19 and TRBJ1-5, with TRBD1 matching 7 bases. Germline V gives CDR1 LNHDA, CDR2 SQIVND (reference sequence). The J segment lost 7 bases and the V segment lost 5 bases, leaving 23 bases of the junction unmatched. The CDR3 consists of 19 residues. CDR3 sequence (DNA): TGTGCCAGTAGTGCTCCCCCCGGGACAGCCGATCGATTGGTACAGCCCCAGCATTTT. Its protein is CASSAPPGTADRLVQPQHF. Drawing the rest from reference TRBV19 and TRBJ1-5, the complete variable domain is DGGITQSPKYLFRKEGQNVTLSCEQNLNHDAMYWYRQDPGQGLRLIYYSQIVNDFQKGDIAEGYSVSREKKESFPLTVTSAQKNPTAFYLCASSAPPGTADRLVQPQHFGDGTRLSIL.

V gene TRBV2 combines with J gene TRBJ2-2, with a weak D call TRBD2 (6 bases). This CDR3 contains 14 residues. Germline V lookup: CDR1 SNHLY, CDR2 FYNNEI. Trimming took off 11 bases at V and 3 bases at J, with 16 bases between the two ends. The CDR3 sequence: CASWDGGDTGELFF. The CDR3 coding sequence is TGTGCCTCTTGGGACGGGGGAGACACCGGGGAGCTGTTTTTT.

The chain combines TRBV19 with TRBJ1-1; D unresolved. The CDR3 extends over 14 amino acids. The germline gives CDR1 LNHDA, CDR2 SQIVND (reference sequence). Trimming removed 7 bases at V and 2 bases at J, with 14 bases between. The CDR3 DNA reads as TGTGCCAGTATCCCGGGCCAGTTTAACACTGAAGCTTTCTTT. Its translation is CASIPGQFNTEAFF.

This clonotype was seen at least ten times. This chain connects TRBV7-6 to TRBJ2-4, with 9 bases that match TRBD1. CDR1 SGHVS and CDR2 FNYEAQ come from the germline V gene. The CDR3 runs to 14 residues. The J segment lost 9 bases and the V segment lost 5 bases, leaving 8 bases of the junction unmatched. DNA of the CDR3: TGTGCCAGCAGCACCGGGACAGGGTCGGGCATTCAGTACTTC. It yields the protein CASSTGTGSGIQYF.

The CDR3 protein is CASSSGTLNPEQYF. Here the CDR3 DNA reads TGCGCCAGCTCCTCGGGCACCCTGAATCCAGAGCAGTACTTC. This chain links TRBV5-1 with TRBJ2-7; D uncertain. This CDR3 spans 14 amino acids. The germline gives CDR1 SGHRS, CDR2 YFSETQ. V was clipped by 7 bases and J by 7 bases, with 21 bases between them.

Many counts were recorded for this clonotype. The genes are TRBV7-9 and TRBJ2-4; D is uncertain. The CDR3 is made up of 15 amino acids. The V and J ends lost 5 bases and 7 bases respectively, with 18 bases between them. CDR1 and CDR2 (germline): SEHNR, FQNEAQ (reference sequence). The CDR3 nucleotides read TGTGCCAGCAGCCTCCGAGACTCCAAGGGTAACATTCAGTACTTC. It specifies CASSLRDSKGNIQYF. Combining the CDR3 with reference TRBV7-9 and TRBJ2-4 gives the whole variable domain DTGVSQNPRHKITKRGQNVTFRCDPISEHNRLYWYRQTLGQGPEFLTYFQNEAQLEKSRLLSDRFSAERPKGSFSTLEIQRTEQGDSAMYLCASSLRDSKGNIQYFGAGTRLSVL.

This clonotype was found many times. The chain links TRBV29-1 to TRBJ1-1; TRBD1 aligns across 8 bases. J gave up 4 bases and V 4 bases, and 5 bases lay outside the gene matches. The CDR3 is made up of 13 amino acids. Germline V gene sequence: CDR1 SQVTM, CDR2 ANQGSEA. CDR3 protein: CSVGQGMGTEAFF. The CDR3 DNA sequence: TGCAGCGTTGGACAGGGGATGGGCACTGAAGCTTTCTTT.